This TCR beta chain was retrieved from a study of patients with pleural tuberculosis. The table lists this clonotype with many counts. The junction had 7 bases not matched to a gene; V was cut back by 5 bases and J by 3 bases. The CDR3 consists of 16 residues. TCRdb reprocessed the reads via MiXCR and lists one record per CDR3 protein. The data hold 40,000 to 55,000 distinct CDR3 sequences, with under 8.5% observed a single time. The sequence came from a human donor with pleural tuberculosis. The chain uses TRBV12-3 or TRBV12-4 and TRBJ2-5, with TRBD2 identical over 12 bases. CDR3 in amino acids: CASSVGLAGQKETQYF. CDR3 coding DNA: TGTGCCAGCAGTGTAGGACTAGCGGGACAGAAAGAGACCCAGTACTTC.